A selection of T cell receptor beta chains follows, all from one sample in a study of cytotoxic CD8 clonotypes in ibrutinib-treated CLL. Here immunoSEQ multiplex PCR was the method, and the copy in TCRdb shows in-frame clones only, minus some. This sample carries 40,000 or so clones, almost 70% of them seen once, and the ten largest clones take around an eighth. Material: PBMCs, obtained after 12 months of ibrutinib treatment. The receptor source for this set is a human donor with chronic lymphocytic leukemia. Both conserved end residues are part of each CDR3. D genes are given only for firm matches. A row's size may be missing; if present it is once, few, many or a size class.

clone_size: few; v_call: TRBV7-2; j_call: TRBJ2-2; d_call: NA; cdr3_aa: CASSLSRAGELFF; cdr3_nt: TGTGCCAGCAGCTTAAGCAGGGCCGGGGAGCTGTTTTTT
clone_size: NA; v_call: TRBV28; j_call: TRBJ2-7; d_call: NA; cdr3_aa: CASSSFYEQYF; cdr3_nt: TGTGCCAGCAGTTCATTCTACGAGCAGTACTTC
clone_size: NA; v_call: TRBV19; j_call: TRBJ1-1; d_call: NA; cdr3_aa: CASSRADAMNTEAFF; cdr3_nt: TGTGCCAGTAGCCGAGCCGATGCCATGAACACTGAAGCTTTCTTT
clone_size: NA; v_call: TRBV7-9; j_call: TRBJ2-5; d_call: NA; cdr3_aa: CASSPRITPSEQWYF; cdr3_nt: TGTGCCAGCAGCCCCCGAATTACTCCCTCTGAGCAGTGGTACTTC
clone_size: once; v_call: TRBV7-9; j_call: TRBJ2-1; d_call: TRBD2; cdr3_aa: CASSYPGLSGRNEQFF; cdr3_nt: TGTGCCAGCAGCTATCCGGGCCTCAGCGGGAGGAATGAGCAGTTCTTC
clone_size: NA; v_call: TRBV7-2; j_call: TRBJ1-2; d_call: TRBD1; cdr3_aa: CASSFATGPTNYGYTF; cdr3_nt: TGTGCCAGCAGCTTCGCGACAGGGCCAACTAACTATGGCTACACCTTC
clone_size: NA; v_call: TRBV5-4; j_call: TRBJ2-5; d_call: NA; cdr3_aa: CASSLGNSREVETQYF; cdr3_nt: TGTGCCAGCAGCTTGGGTAATAGCAGGGAAGTTGAGACCCAGTACTTC
clone_size: NA; v_call: TRBV6-5; j_call: TRBJ2-5; d_call: NA; cdr3_aa: CASSYSGNSETQYF; cdr3_nt: TGTGCCAGCAGTTACTCGGGGAATTCGGAGACCCAGTACTTC
clone_size: few; v_call: TRBV6-1; j_call: TRBJ1-4; d_call: TRBD1; cdr3_aa: CASFFDRGREKLFF; cdr3_nt: TGTGCCAGCTTCTTCGACAGGGGACGTGAAAAACTGTTTTTT
clone_size: NA; v_call: TRBV6-5; j_call: TRBJ2-1; d_call: NA; cdr3_aa: CASSSRGLAAYNEQFF; cdr3_nt: TGTGCCAGCAGTTCCCGGGGACTCGCAGCCTACAATGAGCAGTTCTTC
clone_size: NA; v_call: TRBV6-4; j_call: TRBJ2-3; d_call: TRBD2; cdr3_aa: CASSTSGTDTQYF; cdr3_nt: TGTGCCAGCAGTACTAGCGGAACAGATACGCAGTATTTT
clone_size: NA; v_call: TRBV5-6; j_call: TRBJ1-2; d_call: TRBD1; cdr3_aa: CASSLVTGGDGYTF; cdr3_nt: TGTGCCAGCAGCTTGGTGACAGGGGGCGATGGCTACACCTTC
clone_size: few; v_call: TRBV7-3; j_call: TRBJ2-5; d_call: NA; cdr3_aa: CASSSRTQETQYF; cdr3_nt: TGTGCCAGCAGCTCGCGGACCCAAGAGACCCAGTACTTC
clone_size: NA; v_call: TRBV6-1; j_call: TRBJ2-1; d_call: TRBD2; cdr3_aa: CASSATSGTDNEQFF; cdr3_nt: TGTGCCAGCAGCGCCACTAGCGGGACCGACAATGAGCAGTTCTTC
clone_size: NA; v_call: TRBV9; j_call: TRBJ2-1; d_call: TRBD1; cdr3_aa: CASSVLDRGPNEQFF; cdr3_nt: TGTGCCAGCAGCGTATTGGACAGGGGGCCAAATGAGCAGTTCTTC
clone_size: NA; v_call: TRBV6-6; j_call: TRBJ1-5; d_call: TRBD1; cdr3_aa: CASTQGANQPQHF; cdr3_nt: TGTGCCAGCACACAGGGGGCGAATCAGCCCCAGCATTTT
clone_size: few; v_call: TRBV2; j_call: TRBJ2-3; d_call: NA; cdr3_aa: CASIVGPGTDTQYF; cdr3_nt: TGTGCCAGCATAGTAGGGCCCGGCACAGATACGCAGTATTTT
clone_size: once; v_call: TRBV15; j_call: TRBJ2-6; d_call: TRBD1; cdr3_aa: CATGTGFSGANVLTF; cdr3_nt: TGTGCCACCGGGACAGGGTTCTCTGGGGCCAACGTCCTGACTTTC
clone_size: NA; v_call: TRBV28; j_call: TRBJ2-7; d_call: NA; cdr3_aa: CASSLKFPYSYEQYF; cdr3_nt: TGTGCCAGCAGTTTAAAATTCCCCTACTCCTACGAGCAGTACTTC
clone_size: NA; v_call: TRBV5-1; j_call: TRBJ1-2; d_call: TRBD1; cdr3_aa: CASSLLDRGQSGYTF; cdr3_nt: TGCGCCAGCAGCTTGCTGGACAGGGGCCAGTCTGGCTACACCTTC
clone_size: NA; v_call: TRBV27; j_call: TRBJ2-2; d_call: NA; cdr3_aa: CASSFSGGNTGELFF; cdr3_nt: TGTGCCAGCAGTTTTAGCGGAGGGAACACCGGGGAGCTGTTTTTT
clone_size: few; v_call: TRBV7-2; j_call: TRBJ1-3; d_call: NA; cdr3_aa: CASSSRSKNSGNTIYF; cdr3_nt: TGTGCCAGCAGCTCCAGGTCCAAAAACTCTGGAAACACCATATATTTT
clone_size: NA; v_call: TRBV27; j_call: TRBJ2-2; d_call: TRBD2; cdr3_aa: CASSFLQAGGGELFF; cdr3_nt: TGTGCCAGCAGTTTCTTGCAAGCGGGGGGCGGGGAGCTGTTTTTT
clone_size: NA; v_call: TRBV7-2; j_call: TRBJ2-3; d_call: NA; cdr3_aa: CASSLMMGSDTQYF; cdr3_nt: TGTGCCAGCAGCTTAATGATGGGGTCAGATACGCAGTATTTT
clone_size: NA; v_call: TRBV7-2; j_call: TRBJ2-7; d_call: NA; cdr3_aa: CASSLQRATSYEQYF; cdr3_nt: TGTGCCAGCAGCTTACAGCGGGCAACTTCCTACGAGCAGTACTTC
clone_size: NA; v_call: TRBV27; j_call: TRBJ2-7; d_call: TRBD2; cdr3_aa: CASGGRGERRQYF; cdr3_nt: TGTGCCAGCGGGGGGCGGGGGGAAAGAAGGCAGTACTTC
clone_size: NA; v_call: TRBV5-1; j_call: TRBJ2-1; d_call: TRBD2; cdr3_aa: CASSLAGTSGRSNEQFF; cdr3_nt: TGCGCCAGCAGCTTGGCCGGTACTAGCGGGAGAAGTAATGAGCAGTTCTTC
clone_size: NA; v_call: TRBV5-4; j_call: TRBJ2-7; d_call: NA; cdr3_aa: CASSSLARGSYEQYF; cdr3_nt: TGTGCCAGCAGCTCATTAGCGAGAGGCTCCTACGAGCAGTACTTC
clone_size: NA; v_call: TRBV6-1; j_call: TRBJ2-1; d_call: TRBD1; cdr3_aa: CASSSRDRGNNEQFF; cdr3_nt: TGTGCCAGCAGTTCCCGGGACAGGGGAAACAATGAGCAGTTCTTC
clone_size: few; v_call: TRBV30; j_call: TRBJ1-2; d_call: NA; cdr3_aa: CAWSRDRPYGYTF; cdr3_nt: TGTGCCTGGAGTAGGGACCGGCCCTATGGCTACACCTTC
clone_size: NA; v_call: TRBV5-1; j_call: TRBJ2-3; d_call: NA; cdr3_aa: CASSFSGATTDTQYF; cdr3_nt: TGCGCCAGCAGCTTCTCGGGGGCCACCACAGATACGCAGTATTTT
clone_size: NA; v_call: TRBV11-2; j_call: TRBJ2-2; d_call: TRBD2; cdr3_aa: CASSLVAGASGELFF; cdr3_nt: TGTGCCAGCAGCCTAGTAGCGGGAGCCTCCGGGGAGCTGTTTTTT
clone_size: NA; v_call: TRBV11-1; j_call: TRBJ2-1; d_call: TRBD2; cdr3_aa: CASSSLAGGDNEQFF; cdr3_nt: TGTGCCAGCAGTTCGTTAGCGGGAGGGGACAATGAGCAGTTCTTC
clone_size: NA; v_call: TRBV30; j_call: TRBJ2-1; d_call: TRBD2; cdr3_aa: CAWTSGTNNEQFF; cdr3_nt: TGTGCCTGGACTAGCGGGACCAACAATGAGCAGTTCTTC
clone_size: NA; v_call: TRBV12-5; j_call: TRBJ1-1; d_call: NA; cdr3_aa: CASGLETSSGAFF; cdr3_nt: TGTGCTAGTGGTTTAGAGACATCTAGTGGAGCTTTCTTT
clone_size: few; v_call: TRBV5-1; j_call: TRBJ1-5; d_call: TRBD1; cdr3_aa: CASSRTGDSNQPQHF; cdr3_nt: TGCGCCAGCAGCAGGACAGGGGATAGCAATCAGCCCCAGCATTTT